A single sample gave rise to the 22 T cell receptor beta chains below, sequenced in a study of human T cells and chemical hapten exposure. Time point here: patch test 2, 6 weeks after DPC sensitization. Treatment defined: therapeutic diphenylcyclopropenone sensitization with weekly scalp DPC. Someone pulled total RNA out of unfractionated whole blood. One entry per CDR3 protein, called by TCRdb with MiXCR from the RACE reads. The sample holds 35,000 to 55,000 distinct CDR3 sequences; 9.5% to 10% are singletons and the top ten take more than 13%. The input for sequencing was whole blood, taken in connection with sensitization to the hapten diphenylcyclopropenone (DPC). The receptor source for this set is a woman aged 30 to 39 with alopecia areata. Some clones in this sample may be carry-over from other donors' samples.

This clonotype has a count of ten or more. The chain links TRBV6-5 to TRBJ2-2, with D unclear. Germline V gene sequence: CDR1 MNHEY, CDR2 SVGAGI. V was trimmed by 0 bases and J by 4 bases, leaving 12 bases between them. The CDR3 contains 16 residues. The CDR3 coding sequence is TGTGCCAGCAGTTACTCCTCGGGCCTCATCACCGGGGAGCTGTTTTTT. As protein: CASSYSSGLITGELFF.

Points on this clonotype: The junction and the germline gene differ at one end; a read error may be behind it. V gene TRBV11-2 combines with J gene TRBJ2-1, with 9 bases aligning to TRBD2. This CDR3 region has 15 residues. CDR1 is SGHAT, CDR2 FQNNGV, per germline. CDR3 region: CASRTAGGPYNVQFF. The CDR3 DNA follows: TGTGCCAGCAGAACCGCGGGGGGGCCTTACAATGTGCAGTTCTTC.

In this sample, this clonotype turned up a few times. This chain connects TRBV20-1 to TRBJ2-4; 11 positions agree with TRBD2. Per the germline V gene, CDR1 is DFQATT and CDR2 is SNEGSKA (reference sequence). This CDR3 contains 17 residues. Germline trimming cut 0 bases from V and 1 base from J; bases unmatched to any gene: 5. The CDR3 coding sequence is TGCAGTGCTAGAGATAGGGCTAGCGGGGGGGCCAAAAACATTCAGTACTTC. It yields the protein CSARDRASGGAKNIQYF.

A few counts support this clonotype. This sequence joins TRBV6-5 and TRBJ2-1; no clear D. Germline CDR1 and CDR2: MNHEY and SVGAGI. The CDR3 runs to 11 residues. V lost 6 bases, J lost 9 bases, and 9 bases lay in between. CDR3 amino acids: CASSSWVEQFF. The CDR3 coding sequence is TGTGCCAGCAGCTCCTGGGTTGAGCAGTTCTTC.

The J gene is TRBJ2-5, the V gene TRBV5-4; 10 bases fit TRBD2. Per germline, CDR1 SGHNT and CDR2 YYREEE (reference sequence). The CDR3 is made up of 15 amino acids. V shed 4 bases, J shed 2 bases, and the junction held 5 bases outside the gene matches. CDR3: CASSASGGGQETQYF. The CDR3 region has the DNA TGTGCCAGCAGCGCTAGCGGGGGTGGGCAAGAGACCCAGTACTTC.

This clonotype was seen only a few times. J is TRBJ2-3 and V is TRBV4-1; D is possibly TRBD1 or TRBD2 (5 bases each). Germline V gene lookup returns CDR1 MGHRA and CDR2 YSYEKL. V lost 3 bases and J lost 3, with 7 bases in between. This CDR3 is 13 amino acids long. The CDR3 DNA reads as TGCGCCAGCAGCCAGGGGGTGACAGATACGCAGTATTTT. Its translation: CASSQGVTDTQYF.

This clonotype was found many times. The rearrangement joins TRBV18 to TRBJ2-3, with D possibly being TRBD2 (5 bases). Germline CDR1 and CDR2: KGHSH and LQKENI. The CDR3 length is 15 residues. V lost 3 bases and J 3 bases, leaving 13 bases between the germline ends. The CDR3 protein is CASSPVPGVTDTQYF. DNA of the CDR3: TGTGCCAGCTCACCCGTGCCCGGGGTGACAGATACGCAGTATTTT.

The rearrangement uses TRBV20-1 and TRBJ2-5; D is unclear. Germline V gene sequence: CDR1 DFQATT, CDR2 SNEGSKA (reference sequence). CDR3 length: 12 amino acids. The ends were cut back, 5 bases at V and 7 bases at J, with 14 bases in the middle. The CDR3: CSAAPTGGTQYF. CDR3 sequence (DNA): TGCAGTGCTGCCCCGACTGGTGGGACCCAGTACTTC.

V gene TRBV7-9 combines with J gene TRBJ1-2, with D perhaps TRBD1 (6 bases). The CDR3 is 14 amino acids. Per germline, CDR1 SEHNR and CDR2 FQNEAQ (reference sequence). V lost 5 bases, J lost 7 bases, and 17 bases lay in between. The CDR3 protein is CASSNLQGLRGYTF. The CDR3 DNA sequence: TGTGCCAGCAGCAACTTACAGGGATTGCGTGGCTACACCTTC.

This clonotype appeared a few times. This chain joins TRBV4-3 and TRBJ1-1, with D uncertain. The V end lost 0 bases, the J end lost 4 bases, and 9 bases lay between the germline ends. Germline lookup yields CDR1 LGHNA and CDR2 YSLEER. The CDR3 is 14 amino acids. The CDR3 reads CASSQDVLVTEAFF. The CDR3 DNA is TGCGCCAGCAGCCAAGATGTCCTAGTCACTGAAGCTTTCTTT.

The chain joins TRBV29-1 to TRBJ1-1; tentatively, D is TRBD1 (5 bases). The CDR3 extends over 14 amino acids. V lost 4 bases and J lost 5, with 17 bases in between. Per the germline V gene, CDR1 is SQVTM and CDR2 is ANQGSEA. CDR3 sequence (DNA): TGCAGCGTTGTAGGCGGGCTCCGGGGGACTGAAGCTTTCTTT. The encoded protein is CSVVGGLRGTEAFF.

This clonotype has only a few counts. The chain employs TRBV7-2 and TRBJ2-6; 9 bases fit TRBD1. The CDR3 is made up of 17 amino acids. The ends lost 6 bases at V and 0 bases at J; junction bases unmatched: 6. Germline loops: CDR1 SGHTA, CDR2 FQGNSA. CDR3 amino acids: CASSPGTGSSGANVLTF. The CDR3 DNA reads TGTGCCAGCAGTCCCGGGACAGGGTCCTCTGGGGCCAACGTCCTGACTTTC.

This clonotype was seen repeatedly, ten times or more. The chain employs TRBV20-1 and TRBJ2-3; D is uncertain. V shed 6 bases and J shed 1 base, with 17 bases lying between them. The length of the CDR3 is 15 residues. Germline assignment: CDR1 DFQATT and CDR2 SNEGSKA (reference sequence). For the CDR3, the DNA is TGCAGTGCCCCCCCTTTGGCCCCAGGCACAGATACGCAGTATTTT. It encodes CSAPPLAPGTDTQYF.

This clonotype was counted a few times. The gene calls are TRBV15 and TRBJ1-1, with D tentatively TRBD1 (5 bases). Germline loops: CDR1 LNHNV, CDR2 YYDKDF (reference sequence). The CDR3 extends over 15 amino acids. Deletions cut 0 bases from V and 11 bases from J, with 19 bases between. CDR3: CATSRDLGTGVEAFF. For the CDR3, the DNA is TGTGCCACCAGCAGAGATTTGGGGACGGGCGTCGAGGCTTTCTTT. Full variable domain (remainder filled in from reference TRBV15 and TRBJ1-1): DAMVIQNPRYQVTQFGKPVTLSCSQTLNHNVMYWYQQKSSQAPKLLFHYYDKDFNNEADTPDNFQSRRPNTSFCFLDIRSPGLGDTAMYLCATSRDLGTGVEAFFGQGTRLTVV.

This clonotype was found a few times. The DNA is left out, because the CDR3 cannot be placed on it with certainty; the CDR3 is given as TCRdb lists it. The genes are TRBV10-2 and TRBJ2-5; the table names TRBD1, a call not compared with the DNA. The CDR3 adds up to 14 amino acids, both ends counted. Germline lookup yields CDR1 WSHSY and CDR2 SAAADI. Here the CDR3 reads CASSPFGAEETQYF.

Note on this clonotype: A much larger clone is a single base away; this may be a read error. This sequence joins TRBV2 and TRBJ2-1; no clear D gene. Per the germline V gene, CDR1 is SNHLY and CDR2 is FYNNEI. The V and J ends lost 8 bases and 9 bases respectively, with 11 bases between them. This CDR3 has 11 residues. The CDR3 here is CASGIIGEQFF. CDR3 in DNA: TGTGCCAGCGGAATTATCGGTGAGCAGTTCTTC.

The chain couples TRBV20-1 to TRBJ1-2; TRBD1 might be the D (5 bases). Trimming cost V 6 bases and J 6 bases, with 11 bases left between them. Germline V gives CDR1 DFQATT, CDR2 SNEGSKA (reference sequence). This CDR3 is built from 11 residues. DNA for the CDR3: TGCAGTGCCCCACCCAGGGATGGCTACACCTTC. It encodes CSAPPRDGYTF.

This chain uses TRBV20-1 with TRBJ2-4; D uncertain. CDR3 length: 14 residues. Trimming cost V 4 bases and J 0 bases, with 10 bases left between them. The germline gives CDR1 DFQATT, CDR2 SNEGSKA (reference sequence). The CDR3 region is CSAMPVGAKNIQYF. The CDR3 DNA follows: TGCAGTGCTATGCCCGTAGGAGCCAAAAACATTCAGTACTTC.

The sample holds a few counts of this clonotype. The chain is built from TRBV7-3 and TRBJ2-4, with D possibly being TRBD2 (5 bases). The CDR3 has 14 residues. Germline V lookup: CDR1 SGHTA, CDR2 FQGTGA. V shed 6 bases and J shed 0 bases, with 9 bases lying between them. This CDR3 reads CASSPEGAKNIQYF. CDR3 sequence (DNA): TGTGCCAGCAGTCCAGAGGGAGCCAAAAACATTCAGTACTTC.

This clonotype was counted a few times. The rearrangement links TRBV7-9 to TRBJ2-3; 14 nucleotides match TRBD2. The CDR3 spans 15 residues. V was pared by 5 bases and J by 4 bases, with 2 bases of the junction left unmatched. The germline V gene has CDR1 SEHNR and CDR2 FQNEAQ (reference sequence). The CDR3 DNA is TGTGCCAGCAGCGGACTAGCGGGGGGAGCAGATACGCAGTATTTT. Its protein product is CASSGLAGGADTQYF. Complete variable domain (other parts from reference TRBV7-9 and TRBJ2-3): DTGVSQNPRHKITKRGQNVTFRCDPISEHNRLYWYRQTLGQGPEFLTYFQNEAQLEKSRLLSDRFSAERPKGSFSTLEIQRTEQGDSAMYLCASSGLAGGADTQYFGPGTRLTVL.

The chain joins TRBV6-5 to TRBJ1-3, with a weak D call TRBD1 (6 bases). The CDR3 length is 15 residues. Germline values: CDR1 MNHEY, CDR2 SVGAGI. Between the trimmed V and J ends, which lost 2 bases and 4 bases, there was a span of 12 bases. CDR3 coding DNA: TGTGCCAGCAGTTACCTGCCAGGGGCAGGAAACACCATATATTTT. Protein product: CASSYLPGAGNTIYF.

The chain links TRBV4-3 to TRBJ2-7; D possibly uses TRBD1 or TRBD2 (5 bases each). Germline lookup yields CDR1 LGHNA and CDR2 YSLEER. The CDR3 is made up of 16 amino acids. Between the trimmed V and J ends, which lost 0 bases and 3 bases, there was a span of 15 bases. CDR3 amino acids: CASSQDLGTGSYEQYF. CDR3 nucleotides: TGCGCCAGCAGCCAAGATCTGGGGACGGGCAGCTACGAGCAGTACTTC.